This T cell receptor beta chain was documented in a study of T cell changes during pregnancy in multiple sclerosis. Profiling relied on immunoSEQ multiplex PCR, and the TCRdb table lists in-frame clones only, not all of them. Of some 25,000 clones in the sample, 88% are singletons; the top ten hold approximately 0.67%. This CDR3 region has 17 residues. Losses at the gene ends were 2 bases for V and 2 bases for J; bases not matched to a gene: 8. CDR1 is LGHNT, CDR2 FRNRAP, per germline. The rearrangement uses TRBV12-5 and TRBJ2-2, with 7 positions matching TRBD1. The receptor comes from a female donor in good health, enrolled as a control in a pregnancy study. The sequenced sample was CD4+ T cells from peripheral blood mononuclear cells, obtained in the first trimester of pregnancy. CDR3: CASGLPSGTANTGELFF. The DNA of the CDR3 is TGTGCTAGTGGTTTGCCCTCCGGGACAGCTAACACCGGGGAGCTGTTTTTT.